The 2 T cell receptor beta chains listed next were all sequenced from one sample in a study of T cells in localized non-small cell lung cancer. The table came from immunoSEQ multiplex PCR; TCRdb's copy has only in-frame clones and leaves some out. The data contain more than 2,500 clones, 18% of them seen just once; the ten biggest clones take up roughly an eighth. The sequenced sample was lung tumor tissue, obtained before any cancer treatment. The source is a man aged 35 to 70 with stage I lung adenocarcinoma.

This clone has a handful of counts. This rearrangement joins TRBV6-8 to TRBJ1-1, with 8 bases that match TRBD1. This CDR3 comprises 14 residues. J lost 5 bases, V lost 6 bases, and 8 bases had no gene match. CDR1 and CDR2 from the germline V gene are MNHGY and SAAAGT. CDR3 residues: CASREQGEGTEAFF. In nucleotides, the CDR3 is TGTGCCAGCAGGGAACAGGGGGAGGGAACTGAAGCTTTCTTT.

This chain uses TRBV28 with TRBJ1-6, with D unclear. The V end was cut by 5 bases, the J end by 1 base, with 9 bases between. This CDR3 is built from 15 residues. The germline CDR1 and CDR2 sequences are MDHEN and SYDVKM. CDR3: CASSPIWSYNSPLHF. CDR3 in DNA: TGTGCCAGCAGTCCTATTTGGTCCTATAATTCACCCCTCCACTTT.